Following are 4 T cell receptor beta chains from one sample sequenced in a study of blood T cell repertoires in COVID-19. Produced via immunoSEQ multiplex PCR; TCRdb's table is partial and in-frame only. The table shows fewer than 110,000 clones, with about nine tenths occurring only once. The sequencing input was peripheral blood. The source is a woman at least 80 years old in a cohort sampled during active COVID-19.

The gene calls are TRBV7-2 and TRBJ2-5; 11 nucleotides match TRBD1. Germline V gene lookup returns CDR1 SGHTA and CDR2 FQGNSA. This CDR3 region has 16 residues. Germline trimming cut 6 bases from V and 5 bases from J; bases unmatched to any gene: 11. Here the CDR3 reads CASSFNGQGARETQYF. The CDR3 nucleotides read TGTGCCAGCAGTTTTAATGGACAGGGGGCGCGGGAGACCCAGTACTTC. Based on the CDR3 plus reference TRBV7-2 and TRBJ2-5, the full variable domain is GAGVSQSPSNKVTEKGKDVELRCDPISGHTALYWYRQSLGQGLEFLIYFQGNSAPDKSGLPSDRFSAERTGGSVSTLTIQRTQQEDSAVYLCASSFNGQGARETQYFGPGTRLLVL.

J is TRBJ1-6 and V is TRBV3-1 (or the pseudogene TRBV3-2); 9 nucleotides line up with TRBD1. V lost 3 bases and J lost 12; bases outside the gene matches: 15. Per the germline V gene, CDR1 is LGHDT and CDR2 is YNNKEL (reference sequence). This CDR3 has 17 residues. The CDR3 DNA sequence: TGTGCCAGCAGCCATCAACCCTCGGGACAGGGTGTAGGACCCCTCCACTTT. Protein: CASSHQPSGQGVGPLHF.

Concerning this clone: The junction does not match germline at one end; this may be a read error. The chain joins TRBV7-7 to TRBJ2-1; TRBD1 might be the D (6 bases). CDR3 length: 16 amino acids. Per the germline V gene, CDR1 is SSHAT and CDR2 is FNYEAQ (reference sequence). CDR3 sequence reads: CASSVGQRSSRHEQFF. CDR3 in DNA: TGTGCTAGCAGCGTCGGACAGAGGTCCTCACGGCATGAGCAGTTCTTC.

The V call is TRBV7-9, the J call TRBJ2-2; the match to TRBD2 covers 9 bases. V lost 5 bases to trimming and J lost 3 bases; unmatched junction nucleotides: 10. The length of the CDR3 is 17 residues. Germline CDR1 SEHNR, CDR2 FQNEAQ (reference sequence). CDR3 amino acids: CASSPRAGGPYTGELFF. The CDR3 nucleotides read TGTGCCAGCAGCCCCCGAGCGGGGGGCCCTTACACCGGGGAGCTGTTTTTT. The full variable domain, completed using reference TRBV7-9 and TRBJ2-2, is DTGVSQNPRHKITKRGQNVTFRCDPISEHNRLYWYRQTLGQGPEFLTYFQNEAQLEKSRLLSDRFSAERPKGSFSTLEIQRTEQGDSAMYLCASSPRAGGPYTGELFFGEGSRLTVL.